This T cell receptor beta chain was obtained from a study of blood T cells in healthy people across ages. The use of a sample-barcoded 5' primer and a J-beta primer mix characterized a second PCR of 7 to 11 cycles. From the 5' RACE reads, TCRdb called clonotypes with MiXCR, one entry per CDR3 protein. The sample lists a few hundred thousand distinct CDR3 sequences; roughly 29% were seen once. Donors were healthy Caucasian individuals from Russia aged about 6 to 95. Every donor provided around 9.5 milliliters of peripheral blood. The table lists this clonotype with a few counts. Sequenced sample: blood. The receptor was derived from a woman in her 70s in good health.

CDR3 region: CASSLGSAENYGYTF. The CDR3 nucleotides are TGTGCCAGCAGCTTAGGGAGTGCGGAGAACTATGGCTACACCTTC. J is TRBJ1-2 and V is TRBV7-2; D unresolved. This CDR3 contains 15 residues. V was cut by 1 base and J by 2 bases, with 11 bases left in between. Germline V CDR1 and CDR2: SGHTA, FQGNSA.